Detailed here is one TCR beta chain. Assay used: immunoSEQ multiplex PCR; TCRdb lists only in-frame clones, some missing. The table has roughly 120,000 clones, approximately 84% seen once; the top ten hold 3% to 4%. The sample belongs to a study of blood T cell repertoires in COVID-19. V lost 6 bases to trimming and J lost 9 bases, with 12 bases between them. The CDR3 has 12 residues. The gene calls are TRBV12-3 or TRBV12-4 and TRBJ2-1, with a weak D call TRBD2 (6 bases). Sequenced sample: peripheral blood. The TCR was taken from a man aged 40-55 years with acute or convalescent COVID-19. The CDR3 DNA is TGTGCCAGCAGCAACCCGGAGGGTGAGCAGTTCTTC. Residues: CASSNPEGEQFF.